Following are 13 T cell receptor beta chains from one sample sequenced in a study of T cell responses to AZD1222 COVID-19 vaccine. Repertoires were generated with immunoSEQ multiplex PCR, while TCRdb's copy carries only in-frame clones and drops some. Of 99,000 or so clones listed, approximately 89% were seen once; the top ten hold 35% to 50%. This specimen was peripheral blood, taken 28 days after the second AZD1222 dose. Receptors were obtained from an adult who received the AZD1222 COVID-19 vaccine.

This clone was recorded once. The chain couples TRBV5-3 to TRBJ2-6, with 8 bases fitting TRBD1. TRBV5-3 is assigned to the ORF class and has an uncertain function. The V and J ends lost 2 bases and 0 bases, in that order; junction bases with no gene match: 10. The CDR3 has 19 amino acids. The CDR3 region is CARSFETGAMSSGANVLTF. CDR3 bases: TGTGCCAGAAGCTTTGAGACAGGGGCGATGAGCTCTGGGGCCAACGTCCTGACTTTC.

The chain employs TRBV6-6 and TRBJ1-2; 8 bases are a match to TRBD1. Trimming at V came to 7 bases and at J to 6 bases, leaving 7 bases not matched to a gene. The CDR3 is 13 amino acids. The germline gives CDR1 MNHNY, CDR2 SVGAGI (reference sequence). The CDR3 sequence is CASILQGDHGYTF. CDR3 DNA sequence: TGTGCCAGCATACTACAGGGGGATCATGGCTACACCTTC.

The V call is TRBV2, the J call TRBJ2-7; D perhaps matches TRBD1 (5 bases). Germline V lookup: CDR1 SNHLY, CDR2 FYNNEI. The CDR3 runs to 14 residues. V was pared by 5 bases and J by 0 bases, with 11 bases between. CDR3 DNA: TGTGCCAGCAGTCAAGGGGTCGGCTCCTACGAGCAGTACTTC. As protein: CASSQGVGSYEQYF. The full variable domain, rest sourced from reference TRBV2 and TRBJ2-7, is EPEVTQTPSHQVTQMGQEVILRCVPISNHLYFYWYRQILGQKVEFLVSFYNNEISEKSEIFDDQFSVERPDGSNFTLKIRSTKLEDSAMYFCASSQGVGSYEQYFGPGTRLTVT.

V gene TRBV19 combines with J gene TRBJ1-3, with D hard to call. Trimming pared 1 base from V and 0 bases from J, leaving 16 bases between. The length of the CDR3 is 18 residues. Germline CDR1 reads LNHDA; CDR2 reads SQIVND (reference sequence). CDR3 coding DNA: TGTGCCAGTAGTATAGGTCTTGGCGGGATGTTCTCTGGAAACACCATATATTTT. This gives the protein CASSIGLGGMFSGNTIYF.

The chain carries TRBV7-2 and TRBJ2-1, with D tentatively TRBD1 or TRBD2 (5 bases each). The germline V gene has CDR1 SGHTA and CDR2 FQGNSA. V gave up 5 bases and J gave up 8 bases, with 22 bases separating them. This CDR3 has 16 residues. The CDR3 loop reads CASSPSWQGWGHEQFF. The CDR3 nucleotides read TGTGCCAGCAGCCCCTCGTGGCAGGGATGGGGACATGAGCAGTTCTTC.

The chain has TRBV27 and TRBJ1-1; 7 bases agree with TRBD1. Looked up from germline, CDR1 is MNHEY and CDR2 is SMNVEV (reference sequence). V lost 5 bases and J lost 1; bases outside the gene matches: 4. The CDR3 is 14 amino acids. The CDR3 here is CASSPQGENTEAFF. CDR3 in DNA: TGTGCCAGCAGTCCTCAGGGGGAGAACACTGAAGCTTTCTTT.

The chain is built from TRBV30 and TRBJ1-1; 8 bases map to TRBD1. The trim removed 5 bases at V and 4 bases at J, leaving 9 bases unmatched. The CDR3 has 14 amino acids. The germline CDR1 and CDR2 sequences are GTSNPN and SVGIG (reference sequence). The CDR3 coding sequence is TGTGCCTGGTTGGGGCAGGGGGCTACCACTGAAGCTTTCTTT. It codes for CAWLGQGATTEAFF.

The CDR3 nucleotides read TGCGCCAGCAGCGCGCAGGGGGCCTACGAGCAGTACTTC. It codes for CASSAQGAYEQYF. The chain couples TRBV5-1 to TRBJ2-7, with 7 nucleotides matching TRBD1. Germline CDR1 and CDR2: SGHRS and YFSETQ. J lost 2 bases, V lost 4 bases, and 3 bases had no gene match. CDR3 length equals 13 residues.

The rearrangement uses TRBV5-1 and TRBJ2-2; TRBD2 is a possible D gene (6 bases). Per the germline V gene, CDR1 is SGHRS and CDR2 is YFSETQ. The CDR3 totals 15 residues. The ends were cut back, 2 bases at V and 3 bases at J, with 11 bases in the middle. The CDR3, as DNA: TGCGCCAGCAGCTTAGGGCGGGACTACACCGGGGAGCTGTTTTTT. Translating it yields CASSLGRDYTGELFF.

The CDR3: CASSLYQGVREQFF. CDR3 coding DNA: TGTGCCAGCAGTTTATATCAGGGGGTGCGTGAGCAGTTCTTC. The V and J genes are TRBV28 and TRBJ2-1; 7 bases align to TRBD1. There are 14 residues in the CDR3. J gave up 9 bases and V 1 base, and 6 bases lay outside the gene matches. Germline values: CDR1 MDHEN, CDR2 SYDVKM.

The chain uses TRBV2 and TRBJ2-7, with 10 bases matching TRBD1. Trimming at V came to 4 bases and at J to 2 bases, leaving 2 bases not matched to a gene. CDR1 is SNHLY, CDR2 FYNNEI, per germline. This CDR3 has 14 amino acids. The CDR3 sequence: CASSGDRGPYEQYF. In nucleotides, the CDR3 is TGTGCCAGCAGTGGAGACAGGGGGCCCTACGAGCAGTACTTC.

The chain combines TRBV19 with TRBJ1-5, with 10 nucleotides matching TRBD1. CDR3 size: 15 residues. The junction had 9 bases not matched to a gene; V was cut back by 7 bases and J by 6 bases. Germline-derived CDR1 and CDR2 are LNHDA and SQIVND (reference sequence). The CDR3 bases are TGTGCCAGTAAACGAGGGGACAGGGGTGGTCAGCCCCAGCATTTT. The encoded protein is CASKRGDRGGQPQHF.

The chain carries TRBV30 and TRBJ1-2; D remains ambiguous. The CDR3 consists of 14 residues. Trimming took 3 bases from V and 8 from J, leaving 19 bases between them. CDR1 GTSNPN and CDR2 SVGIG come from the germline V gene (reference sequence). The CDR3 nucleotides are TGTGCCTGGAGCGTGGGCGCGGGATCTTGGGGCTACACCTTC. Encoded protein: CAWSVGAGSWGYTF. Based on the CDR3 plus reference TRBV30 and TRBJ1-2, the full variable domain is SQTIHQWPATLVQPVGSPLSLECTVEGTSNPNLYWYRQAAGRGLQLLFYSVGIGQISSEVPQNLSASRPQDRQFILSSKKLLLSDSGFYLCAWSVGAGSWGYTFGSGTRLTVV.